Presented here are 21 T cell receptor beta chains from one specimen sequenced in a study of OX40 agonist ivuxolimab in advanced cancers. This table comes from immunoSEQ multiplex PCR, and its TCRdb copy is limited to in-frame clones, with some not included. The table includes approximately 69,000 clones, roughly 93% detected once. Source: CD4+ or CD8+ T cells sorted from blood, taken in a trial of the OX40 agonist ivuxolimab. These receptor sequences come from an adult with an advanced solid tumor such as melanoma, head and neck, liver or kidney cancer.

The chain couples TRBV18 to TRBJ2-5; D perhaps matches TRBD1 (5 bases). From germline, CDR1 is KGHSH and CDR2 LQKENI. This CDR3 has 13 residues. The V end lost 6 bases, the J end lost 3 bases, and 11 bases lay between the germline ends. CDR3 sequence: CASSLSREETQYF. Written as DNA, the CDR3 is TGTGCCAGCTCCCTTAGCAGGGAAGAGACCCAGTACTTC.

The genes are TRBV6-5 and TRBJ1-4; weak D call: TRBD1 (6 bases). Trimming pared 6 bases from V and 0 bases from J, leaving 11 bases between. Per the germline V gene, CDR1 is MNHEY and CDR2 is SVGAGI. The CDR3 spans 15 residues. In nucleotides, the CDR3 is TGTGCCAGCAGCGCAGGGGTCGCAACTAATGAAAAACTGTTTTTT. Translating gives CASSAGVATNEKLFF.

The V call is TRBV9, the J call TRBJ1-1; D is unresolved. CDR3 length: 12 amino acids. Germline CDR1 and CDR2: SGDLS and YYNGEE. Deletions cut 5 bases from V and 9 bases from J, with 14 bases between. As DNA, the CDR3 is TGTGCCAGCAGTCCCCCTCAGGCCCAAGCTTTCTTT. It translates to CASSPPQAQAFF.

The V and J genes are TRBV13 and TRBJ2-3, with TRBD2 matching 14 bases. V was clipped by 5 bases and J by 4 bases; unmatched bases: 2. There are 15 residues in the CDR3. Germline CDR1 is PRHDT and CDR2 is FYEKMQ (reference sequence). The CDR3 protein is CASSPTSGGADTQYF. The CDR3 DNA reads as TGTGCCAGCAGCCCGACTAGCGGGGGGGCAGATACGCAGTATTTT. Drawing the rest from reference TRBV13 and TRBJ2-3, the complete variable domain is AAGVIQSPRHLIKEKRETATLKCYPIPRHDTVYWYQQGPGQDPQFLISFYEKMQSDKGSIPDRFSAQQFSDYHSELNMSSLELGDSALYFCASSPTSGGADTQYFGPGTRLTVL.

The gene calls are TRBV10-3 and TRBJ1-4; a possible D gene is TRBD1 (5 bases). Germline lookup yields CDR1 ENHRY and CDR2 SYGVKD. The CDR3 has 12 amino acids. V lost 10 bases and J lost 8, with 14 bases in between. The CDR3 here is CATRMGGEKLFF. CDR3 bases: TGTGCCACCCGGATGGGGGGGGAAAAACTGTTTTTT.

The chain is built from TRBV4-1 and TRBJ1-2; 7 nucleotides align to TRBD1. The CDR3 is made up of 16 amino acids. Per germline, CDR1 MGHRA and CDR2 YSYEKL. J was trimmed by 7 bases and V by 2 bases; bases with no gene match: 13. CDR3 sequence (DNA): TGCGCCAGCAGCCAATCGACAGGGAACCTTCCTATTGGCTACACCTTC. This sequence encodes CASSQSTGNLPIGYTF.

This chain connects TRBV7-9 to TRBJ2-5; 10 bases are a match to TRBD2. CDR3 length equals 14 residues. CDR1 and CDR2 from the germline V gene are SEHNR and FQNEAQ (reference sequence). Trimming at V came to 5 bases and at J to 4 bases, leaving 4 bases not matched to a gene. The CDR3 coding sequence is TGTGCCAGCAGCCAAGCGGGGGGGCTAGAGACCCAGTACTTC. Protein sequence: CASSQAGGLETQYF.

The gene calls are TRBV7-2 and TRBJ2-2; D is unclear. The germline CDR1 and CDR2 sequences are SGHTA and FQGNSA. The CDR3 spans 15 residues. Trimming shortened V by 1 base and J by 4 bases, and 10 bases separated the two germline ends. CDR3 DNA: TGTGCCAGCAGCTTAGTAACGTCTGCCACCGGGGAGCTGTTTTTT. Protein product: CASSLVTSATGELFF.

This chain connects TRBV2 to TRBJ1-2; a weak D match, TRBD1 (6 bases). CDR3 length equals 16 residues. The germline V gene has CDR1 SNHLY and CDR2 FYNNEI. V dropped 6 bases and J dropped 2 bases, with 19 bases sitting between them. The CDR3 sequence: CASRPPRTDENYGYTF. CDR3 nucleotides: TGTGCCAGCAGACCACCTCGGACAGACGAAAACTATGGCTACACCTTC.

The chain has TRBV4-1 and TRBJ1-1; D is unresolved. Deletions cut 1 base from V and 4 bases from J, with 13 bases between. The CDR3 runs to 15 residues. The germline V gene encodes CDR1 MGHRA and CDR2 YSYEKL. CDR3 protein: CASSQVRPLGTEAFF. The CDR3 coding sequence is TGCGCCAGCAGCCAAGTAAGACCACTTGGCACTGAAGCTTTCTTT.

In DNA form, the CDR3 reads TGTGCCAGCAGCTACGGGACAGGGGTCCCCTATGGCTACACCTTC. Amino acids: CASSYGTGVPYGYTF. The chain is built from TRBV7-2 and TRBJ1-2, with 10 bases aligning to TRBD1. Unmatched junction bases numbered 6, after V lost 4 bases and J lost 4 bases. Per the germline V gene, CDR1 is SGHTA and CDR2 is FQGNSA. CDR3 size: 15 residues.

This sequence joins TRBV29-1 and TRBJ2-7; 8 bases fit TRBD2. J gave up 0 bases and V 6 bases, and 7 bases lay outside the gene matches. Germline loops: CDR1 SQVTM, CDR2 ANQGSEA. CDR3 length: 14 residues. The CDR3 loop is CSVGGLVGSYEQYF. CDR3 bases: TGCAGCGTCGGGGGACTAGTAGGCTCCTACGAGCAGTACTTC.

V and J are TRBV9 and TRBJ2-3; D gene ambiguous. Germline CDR1 reads SGDLS; CDR2 reads YYNGEE. V lost 0 bases, J lost 3 bases, and 5 bases lay in between. This CDR3 has 13 residues. CDR3: CASSVENTDTQYF. Written as DNA, the CDR3 is TGTGCCAGCAGCGTAGAGAATACAGATACGCAGTATTTT. The full variable domain, completed using reference TRBV9 and TRBJ2-3, is DSGVTQTPKHLITATGQRVTLRCSPRSGDLSVYWYQQSLDQGLQFLIQYYNGEERAKGNILERFSAQQFPDLHSELNLSSLELGDSALYFCASSVENTDTQYFGPGTRLTVL.

The chain combines TRBV27 with TRBJ2-3, with a weak D call TRBD2 (5 bases). The CDR3 is 14 amino acids. V was trimmed by 3 bases and J by 0 bases, leaving 7 bases between them. Germline V gives CDR1 MNHEY, CDR2 SMNVEV (reference sequence). CDR3 sequence (DNA): TGTGCCAGCAGTTTTTTAGCGAGCACAGATACGCAGTATTTT. Protein sequence: CASSFLASTDTQYF.

The V call is TRBV7-2, the J call TRBJ2-1; 9 bases fit TRBD2. This CDR3 is 15 amino acids long. Germline values: CDR1 SGHTA, CDR2 FQGNSA. V lost 4 bases and J lost 5; bases outside the gene matches: 6. The chain's CDR3 is CASSSIAGVDNEQFF. CDR3 bases: TGTGCCAGCAGCTCGATAGCGGGAGTGGACAATGAGCAGTTCTTC.

The rearrangement uses TRBV21-1 and TRBJ1-5; the listed D gene, TRBD1, was not tested against the DNA. TRBV21-1 is recorded as a pseudogene. The CDR3 runs 14 residues. The CDR3 loop reads CASSEGHCNQPQHF. CDR3 DNA: TGTGCCAGCAGCGAGGGACACTGCAATCAGCCCCAGCATTTT.

The gene calls are TRBV4-1 and TRBJ2-1; the D is unclear. The CDR3 extends over 13 amino acids. Germline-derived CDR1 and CDR2 are MGHRA and YSYEKL. V lost 0 bases and J lost 7, with 7 bases in between. DNA for the CDR3: TGCGCCAGCAGCCAAGAGGACGGGAATGAGCAGTTCTTC. This codes for CASSQEDGNEQFF.

V is TRBV19 and J is TRBJ2-7; maybe TRBD1 (5 bases). CDR3 length equals 14 residues. Trimming took off 1 base at V and 4 bases at J, with 11 bases between the two ends. CDR1 is LNHDA, CDR2 SQIVND, per germline (reference sequence). CDR3 residues: CASSIGDRPYEQYF. The CDR3 DNA reads as TGTGCCAGTAGTATAGGCGACAGACCATACGAGCAGTACTTC.

V usage is TRBV7-9 and J usage is TRBJ1-1, with 9 bases that match TRBD1. Germline CDR1 is SEHNR and CDR2 is FQNEAQ (reference sequence). This CDR3 region has 13 residues. J was trimmed by 11 bases and V by 5 bases; bases with no gene match: 9. CDR3 protein: CASSRTQGALAFF. CDR3 nucleotides: TGTGCCAGCAGCCGAACACAGGGGGCGTTGGCTTTCTTT.

This clone was observed once. V gene TRBV15 combines with J gene TRBJ1-2, with 7 nucleotides matching TRBD1. Per germline, CDR1 LNHNV and CDR2 YYDKDF (reference sequence). The CDR3 has 16 amino acids. Losses at the gene ends were 0 bases for V and 4 bases for J; bases not matched to a gene: 8. CDR3 region: CATSRDRADRAYGYTF. CDR3 DNA: TGTGCCACCAGCAGAGATCGGGCCGACAGGGCCTATGGCTACACCTTC.

The rearrangement joins TRBV7-3 to TRBJ2-1, with 14 bases fitting TRBD2. This CDR3 has 17 amino acids. The germline V gene encodes CDR1 SGHTA and CDR2 FQGTGA. V lost 5 bases and J lost 0; bases outside the gene matches: 3. Here the CDR3 DNA reads TGTGCCAGCAGCGTTGGGACTAGCGGGAGCTCCTACAATGAGCAGTTCTTC. As protein: CASSVGTSGSSYNEQFF.